Below, 27 T cell receptor beta chains from the same sample are listed, as sequenced in a study of T cell repertoires in cytomegalovirus infection. MiXCR, applied by TCRdb to the reads, yields one record per CDR3 protein. The table has approximately 500,000 distinct CDR3 sequences, 16% seen once. The sequencing sample was made of CD8+ T cells from PBMCs. These receptors all stem from a human donor in good health (CMV status not recorded). Some clones in this sample may be carry-over from other donors' samples.

This clonotype appeared a few times. The genes are TRBV6-1 and TRBJ1-6; D not certain. Germline V gene data show CDR1 as MNHNS and CDR2 as SASEGT. The CDR3 contains 15 residues. V lost 7 bases to trimming and J lost 0 bases, with 10 bases between them. The CDR3 DNA sequence: TGTGCCAGCACCTTGCGGAGCTCCTATAATTCACCCCTCCACTTT. Amino acids: CASTLRSSYNSPLHF.

The chain combines TRBV27 with TRBJ2-5; D perhaps matches TRBD2 (5 bases). The CDR3 length is 15 residues. The V gene's germline CDR1 is MNHEY and CDR2 SMNVEV (reference sequence). V was pared by 1 base and J by 5 bases, with 14 bases between. CDR3 bases: TGTGCCAGCAGTTTATACACGGGGAAGCGGGAGACCCAGTACTTC. Amino acids: CASSLYTGKRETQYF.

The gene calls are TRBV20-1 and TRBJ2-1; D gene uncertain. The CDR3 has 12 residues. From germline, CDR1 is DFQATT and CDR2 SNEGSKA (reference sequence). V was pared by 7 bases and J by 1 base, with 8 bases between. CDR3 sequence reads: CSVLVSYNEQFF. The CDR3 DNA reads as TGCAGTGTCTTAGTGTCCTACAATGAGCAGTTCTTC.

Comment on this clonotype: A much larger clone is a single base away; this may be a read error. The chain carries TRBV11-2 and TRBJ2-3, with D tentatively TRBD1 (5 bases). Germline CDR1 and CDR2: SGHAT and FQNNGV. Trimming cost V 1 base and J 3 bases, with 8 bases left between them. The CDR3 spans 14 residues. The CDR3 DNA reads TGTGCCAGCAGCTTAGGACAGAAAACAGATACGCAGTATTTT. Protein: CASSLGQKTDTQYF.

This clonotype has a handful of counts. The chain is built from TRBV4-2 and TRBJ2-1; 8 bases are a match to TRBD2. This CDR3 has 13 residues. The germline gives CDR1 LGHNA, CDR2 YNFKEQ. V was pared by 3 bases and J by 8 bases, with 3 bases of the junction left unmatched. The CDR3 sequence is CASSHPGGDEQFF. CDR3 coding DNA: TGTGCCAGCAGCCATCCCGGGGGGGATGAGCAGTTCTTC.

This clonotype appeared many times. Written as DNA, the CDR3 is TGTGCCATCAGTGAGTGGGAGAACACTGAAGCTTTCTTT. Protein product: CAISEWENTEAFF. The chain combines TRBV10-3 with TRBJ1-1, with D unresolved. Germline lookup yields CDR1 ENHRY and CDR2 SYGVKD. The CDR3 is 13 residues long. Trimming cost V 1 base and J 1 base, with 4 bases left between them.

This clonotype turned up a few times. This sequence joins TRBV6-5 and TRBJ1-1, with a possible D match to TRBD1 (6 bases). V gave up 3 bases and J gave up 2 bases, with 19 bases separating them. Looked up from germline, CDR1 is MNHEY and CDR2 is SVGAGI. The CDR3 is 17 residues long. This CDR3 is CASSYKYRGPGNTEAFF. The CDR3 region has the DNA TGTGCCAGCAGTTATAAATATCGGGGGCCGGGCAACACTGAAGCTTTCTTT.

J is TRBJ2-7 and V is TRBV29-1; D is uncertain. The CDR3 consists of 13 residues. V was shortened by 7 bases and J by 0 bases, with 13 bases between the two germline ends. From germline, CDR1 is SQVTM and CDR2 ANQGSEA. The CDR3 is CSGTYGNSYEQYF. In DNA, the CDR3 is TGCAGCGGTACTTACGGAAACTCCTACGAGCAGTACTTC.

This clonotype was recorded many times. V gene TRBV6-5 combines with J gene TRBJ2-3; D not resolved. V dropped 2 bases and J dropped 2 bases, with 20 bases sitting between them. Germline CDR1 MNHEY, CDR2 SVGAGI. The CDR3 extends over 18 amino acids. The CDR3 bases are TGTGCCAGCAGTTACACATGGCGACACCGACTGGACACAGATACGCAGTATTTT. It translates to CASSYTWRHRLDTDTQYF.

V and J are TRBV12-3 or TRBV12-4 and TRBJ2-2; 11 nucleotides match TRBD2. This CDR3 is 18 amino acids long. V lost 6 bases, J lost 6 bases, and 15 bases stayed unmatched. The CDR3 bases are TGTGCCAGCAGGGTACCGGGGCTAGCGGGGGGTGAATCCGGGGAGCTGTTTTTT. Protein product: CASRVPGLAGGESGELFF.

This clonotype was found many times. The gene calls are TRBV28 and TRBJ2-1, with 8 nucleotides matching TRBD1. V gave up 7 bases and J gave up 7 bases; unmatched junction bases: 9. Germline V lookup: CDR1 MDHEN, CDR2 SYDVKM. The CDR3 totals 14 residues. The CDR3 is CASTLPRTGNEQFF. Written as DNA, the CDR3 is TGTGCCAGCACCTTACCTAGGACAGGGAATGAGCAGTTCTTC. Full variable domain (rest looked up from reference TRBV28 and TRBJ2-1): DVKVTQSSRYLVKRTGEKVFLECVQDMDHENMFWYRQDPGLGLRLIYFSYDVKMKEKGDIPEGYSVSREKKERFSLILESASTNQTSMYLCASTLPRTGNEQFFGPGTRLTVL.

The chain employs TRBV2 and TRBJ2-7; TRBD2 aligns across 7 bases. Germline CDR1 and CDR2: SNHLY and FYNNEI. Trimming at V came to 2 bases and at J to 1 base, leaving 11 bases not matched to a gene. The CDR3 contains 17 residues. This chain's CDR3 is CASSEYPGGRRSYEQYF. DNA of the CDR3: TGTGCCAGCAGTGAATACCCGGGAGGTAGGAGGTCCTACGAGCAGTACTTC.

This clonotype appeared many times. The rearrangement uses TRBV7-9 and TRBJ2-2; 7 bases agree with TRBD1. The J segment lost 5 bases and the V segment lost 4 bases, leaving 7 bases of the junction unmatched. The CDR3 loop spans 15 amino acids. The germline CDR1 and CDR2 sequences are SEHNR and FQNEAQ (reference sequence). The CDR3 here is CASSSSATGTGELFF. DNA for the CDR3: TGTGCCAGCAGCTCCTCCGCGACAGGGACCGGGGAGCTGTTTTTT.

V gene TRBV6-1 combines with J gene TRBJ2-3; D is undetermined. CDR3 length: 11 amino acids. CDR1 is MNHNS, CDR2 SASEGT, per germline. The V end lost 3 bases, the J end lost 8 bases, and 6 bases lay between the germline ends. The CDR3 region is CASSDRPTQYF. The CDR3 nucleotides read TGTGCCAGCAGTGACAGGCCTACGCAGTATTTT.

V is TRBV11-2 and J is TRBJ1-1; D is undetermined. Trimming took 0 bases from V and 3 from J, leaving 11 bases between them. The CDR3 consists of 15 residues. Per the germline V gene, CDR1 is SGHAT and CDR2 is FQNNGV. CDR3 residues: CASSLDARTYTEAFF. The CDR3 coding sequence is TGTGCCAGCAGCTTAGATGCCAGAACCTACACTGAAGCTTTCTTT.

This clonotype was seen ten or more times. V gene TRBV7-2 combines with J gene TRBJ1-4, with D unresolved. Trimming took 3 bases from V and 7 from J, leaving 18 bases between them. Germline lookup yields CDR1 SGHTA and CDR2 FQGNSA. CDR3 size: 16 residues. CDR3 protein: CASSFLPGSELEKLFF. The CDR3 DNA is TGTGCCAGCAGCTTCCTCCCCGGATCCGAACTTGAAAAACTGTTTTTT.

The chain is built from TRBV27 and TRBJ2-7; 7 bases line up with TRBD2. The junction had 7 bases not matched to a gene; V was cut back by 2 bases and J by 0 bases. CDR3 length: 16 amino acids. Germline CDR1 MNHEY, CDR2 SMNVEV (reference sequence). The CDR3 region has the DNA TGTGCCAGCAGTTTACTCGGCGGGGGAAGCTCCTACGAGCAGTACTTC. Residues: CASSLLGGGSSYEQYF.

This clonotype was counted only a few times. The chain is built from TRBV10-2 and TRBJ1-1; 7 nucleotides agree with TRBD1. With 2 bases clipped from V and 8 bases from J, the junction kept 2 bases outside the gene matches. From germline, CDR1 is WSHSY and CDR2 SAAADI. The CDR3 contains 12 residues. The CDR3 sequence is CASSEPGGEAFF. CDR3 DNA sequence: TGCGCCAGCAGTGAGCCAGGGGGGGAAGCTTTCTTT.

The chain recombines TRBV27 with TRBJ1-3; D call uncertain. Germline values: CDR1 MNHEY, CDR2 SMNVEV (reference sequence). This CDR3 has 17 residues. The V gene lost 5 bases and the J gene lost 2 bases, with 19 bases spanning the gap. The CDR3 region is CASSPYPPGIAGNTIYF. In DNA, the CDR3 is TGTGCCAGCAGTCCATACCCCCCGGGGATTGCTGGAAACACCATATATTTT.

This chain uses TRBV13 with TRBJ2-5; no firm D call. V was cut by 0 bases and J by 5 bases, with 10 bases left in between. CDR1 PRHDT and CDR2 FYEKMQ come from the germline V gene (reference sequence). The CDR3 consists of 14 residues. The CDR3 region is CASSLGPPGETQYF. The DNA for the CDR3 is TGTGCCAGCAGCTTAGGCCCCCCCGGGGAGACCCAGTACTTC.

The rearrangement uses TRBV20-1 and TRBJ2-2; D unclear. This CDR3 is built from 12 residues. Germline V gene sequence: CDR1 DFQATT, CDR2 SNEGSKA (reference sequence). Trimming pared 0 bases from V and 6 bases from J, leaving 5 bases between. CDR3 protein: CSAREPAGELFF. The CDR3 DNA reads TGCAGTGCTAGAGAGCCGGCCGGGGAGCTGTTTTTT.

At least ten counts were recorded for this clonotype. The chain joins TRBV7-3 to TRBJ2-5; D gene uncertain. This CDR3 is built from 11 residues. The germline gives CDR1 SGHTA, CDR2 FQGTGA. V was pared by 11 bases and J by 2 bases, with 9 bases between. The CDR3 bases are TGTGCCGGCTCCTATCAAGAGACCCAGTACTTC. Its protein product is CAGSYQETQYF.

The rearrangement uses TRBV12-3 or TRBV12-4 and TRBJ2-1; D remains ambiguous. The CDR3 loop spans 15 amino acids. Trimming shortened V by 0 bases and J by 0 bases, and 6 bases separated the two germline ends. The CDR3 protein is CASSLAQVSYNEQFF. In DNA, the CDR3 is TGTGCCAGCAGTTTAGCGCAGGTCTCCTACAATGAGCAGTTCTTC.

This sequence joins TRBV19 and TRBJ1-4, with 8 bases fitting TRBD1. V trimming: 8 bases; J trimming: 0 bases; junction bases outside the gene matches: 11. The germline gives CDR1 LNHDA, CDR2 SQIVND (reference sequence). This CDR3 region has 17 residues. The CDR3 sequence is CASGTGAIFSTNEKLFF. As DNA, the CDR3 is TGTGCCAGTGGGACAGGAGCTATATTTTCAACTAATGAAAAACTGTTTTTT.

This clonotype was counted many times. The chain has TRBV7-3 and TRBJ2-3; the match to TRBD2 covers 8 bases. V trimming: 2 bases; J trimming: 2 bases; junction bases outside the gene matches: 6. Germline-derived CDR1 and CDR2 are SGHTA and FQGTGA. The CDR3 runs to 16 residues. The CDR3 DNA sequence: TGTGCCAGCAGCTTAGGGACGGGGGGGTACACAGATACGCAGTATTTT. Protein sequence: CASSLGTGGYTDTQYF.

This clonotype was seen repeatedly, ten times or more. This chain connects TRBV28 to TRBJ2-2; D is unresolved. The CDR3 length is 13 residues. Germline V gene lookup returns CDR1 MDHEN and CDR2 SYDVKM. Deletions cut 2 bases from V and 8 bases from J, with 9 bases between. The DNA for the CDR3 is TGTGCCAGCAGTTTAATGGTAGAAGGGGAGCTGTTTTTT. Translation: CASSLMVEGELFF.

Many counts were recorded for this clonotype. This chain joins TRBV11-2 and TRBJ2-7, with D possibly matching TRBD2 (7 bases). The V and J ends lost 0 bases and 3 bases respectively, with 9 bases between them. Germline loops: CDR1 SGHAT, CDR2 FQNNGV. The CDR3 has 14 amino acids. Written as DNA, the CDR3 is TGTGCCAGCAGCTTAGAGCGGGGGCACTACGAGCAGTACTTC. This translates into CASSLERGHYEQYF.